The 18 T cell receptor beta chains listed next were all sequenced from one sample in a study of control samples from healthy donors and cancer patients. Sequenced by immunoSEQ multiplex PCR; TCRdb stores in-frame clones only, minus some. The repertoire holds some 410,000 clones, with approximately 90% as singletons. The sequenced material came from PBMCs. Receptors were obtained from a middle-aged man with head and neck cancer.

The CDR3 reads CASRSQAVSTNEKLFF. Here the CDR3 DNA reads TGTGCCAGTAGGTCTCAAGCAGTCTCAACTAATGAAAAACTGTTTTTT. This sequence joins TRBV19 and TRBJ1-4; the D is unclear. This CDR3 has 16 residues. The germline gives CDR1 LNHDA, CDR2 SQIVND (reference sequence). Trimming stripped 6 bases from V and 0 bases from J, with 14 bases between.

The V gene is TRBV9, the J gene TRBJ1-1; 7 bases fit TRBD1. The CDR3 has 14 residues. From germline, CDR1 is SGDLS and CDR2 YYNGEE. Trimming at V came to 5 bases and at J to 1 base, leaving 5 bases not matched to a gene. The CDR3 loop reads CASRPDRENTEAFF. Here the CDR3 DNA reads TGTGCCAGCAGACCCGACAGGGAGAACACTGAAGCTTTCTTT.

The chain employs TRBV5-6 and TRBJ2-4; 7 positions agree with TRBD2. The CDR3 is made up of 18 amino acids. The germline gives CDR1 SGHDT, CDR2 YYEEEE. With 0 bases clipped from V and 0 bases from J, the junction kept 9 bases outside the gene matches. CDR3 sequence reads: CASSLAPSGLLAKNIQYF. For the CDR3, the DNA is TGTGCCAGCAGCTTGGCTCCTAGCGGACTACTAGCCAAAAACATTCAGTACTTC.

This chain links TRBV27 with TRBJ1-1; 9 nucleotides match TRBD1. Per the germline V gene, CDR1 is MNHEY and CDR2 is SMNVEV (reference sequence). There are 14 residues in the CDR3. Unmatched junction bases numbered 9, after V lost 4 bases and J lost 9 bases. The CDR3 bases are TGTGCCAGCAGTTACAGGGGGCCCCCGCAACAAGCTTTCTTT. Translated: CASSYRGPPQQAFF.

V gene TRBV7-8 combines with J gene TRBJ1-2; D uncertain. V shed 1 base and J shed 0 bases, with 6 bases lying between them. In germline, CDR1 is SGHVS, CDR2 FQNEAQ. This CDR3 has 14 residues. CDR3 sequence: CASSLGSANYGYTF. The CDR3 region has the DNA TGTGCCAGCAGCTTAGGGTCAGCTAACTATGGCTACACCTTC.

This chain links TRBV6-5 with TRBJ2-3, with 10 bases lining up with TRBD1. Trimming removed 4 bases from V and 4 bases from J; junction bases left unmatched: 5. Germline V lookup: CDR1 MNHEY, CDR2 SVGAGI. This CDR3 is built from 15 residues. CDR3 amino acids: CASSSTGQGSDTQYF. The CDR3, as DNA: TGTGCCAGCAGTTCTACGGGACAGGGGTCAGATACGCAGTATTTT.

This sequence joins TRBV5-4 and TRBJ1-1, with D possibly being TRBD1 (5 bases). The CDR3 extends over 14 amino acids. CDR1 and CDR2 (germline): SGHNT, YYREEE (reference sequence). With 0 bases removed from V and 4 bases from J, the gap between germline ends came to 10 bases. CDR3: CASSLADSGTEAFF. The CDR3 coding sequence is TGTGCCAGCAGCTTGGCCGACAGCGGCACTGAAGCTTTCTTT.

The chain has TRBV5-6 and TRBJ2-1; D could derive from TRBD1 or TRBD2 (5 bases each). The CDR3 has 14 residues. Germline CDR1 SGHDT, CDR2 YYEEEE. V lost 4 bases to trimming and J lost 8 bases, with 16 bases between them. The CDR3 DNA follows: TGTGCCAGCAGCCCGGGCTCCGGGGCCTATGAGCAGTTCTTC. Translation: CASSPGSGAYEQFF. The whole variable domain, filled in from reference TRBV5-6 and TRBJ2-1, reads DAGVTQSPTHLIKTRGQQVTLRCSPKSGHDTVSWYQQALGQGPQFIFQYYEEEERQRGNFPDRFSGHQFPNYSSELNVNALLLGDSALYLCASSPGSGAYEQFFGPGTRLTVL.

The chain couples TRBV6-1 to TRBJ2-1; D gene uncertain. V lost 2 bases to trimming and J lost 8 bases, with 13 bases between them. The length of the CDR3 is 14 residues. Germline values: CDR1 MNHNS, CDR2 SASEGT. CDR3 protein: CASSEPSPRYEQFF. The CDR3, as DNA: TGTGCCAGCAGTGAACCTAGTCCCCGGTATGAGCAGTTCTTC.

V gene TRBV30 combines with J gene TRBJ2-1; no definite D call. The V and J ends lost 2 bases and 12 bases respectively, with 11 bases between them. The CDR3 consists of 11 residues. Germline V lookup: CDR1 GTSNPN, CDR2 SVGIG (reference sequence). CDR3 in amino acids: CAWSSLAGQFF. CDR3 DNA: TGTGCCTGGAGTAGCTTGGCTGGGCAGTTCTTC.

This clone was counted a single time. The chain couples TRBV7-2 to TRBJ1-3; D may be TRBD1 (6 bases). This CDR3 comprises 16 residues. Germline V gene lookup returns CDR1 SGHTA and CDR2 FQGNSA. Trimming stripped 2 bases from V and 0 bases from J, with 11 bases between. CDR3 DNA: TGTGCCAGCAGCTTAAACAGGGCAGCCTCTGGAAACACCATATATTTT. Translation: CASSLNRAASGNTIYF.

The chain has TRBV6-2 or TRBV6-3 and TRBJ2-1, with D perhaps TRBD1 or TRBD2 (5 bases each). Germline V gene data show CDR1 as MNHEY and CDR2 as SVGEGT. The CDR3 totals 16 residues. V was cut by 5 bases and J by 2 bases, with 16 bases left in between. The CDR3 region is CASSLPTRGPYNEQFF. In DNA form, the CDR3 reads TGTGCCAGCAGTCTACCAACTAGGGGTCCCTACAATGAGCAGTTCTTC.

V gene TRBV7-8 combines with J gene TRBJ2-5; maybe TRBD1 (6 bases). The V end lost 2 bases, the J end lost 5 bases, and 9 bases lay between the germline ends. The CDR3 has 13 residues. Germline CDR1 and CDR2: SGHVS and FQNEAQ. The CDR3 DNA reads TGTGCCAGCAGCTTAAGGGGGTACGAGACCCAGTACTTC. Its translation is CASSLRGYETQYF.

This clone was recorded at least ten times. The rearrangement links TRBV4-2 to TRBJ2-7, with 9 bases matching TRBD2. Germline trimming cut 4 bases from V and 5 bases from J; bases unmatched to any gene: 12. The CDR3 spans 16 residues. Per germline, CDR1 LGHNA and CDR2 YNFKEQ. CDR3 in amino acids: CASSRAVGLASNEQYF. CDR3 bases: TGTGCCAGCAGCCGGGCGGTAGGACTAGCGTCCAACGAGCAGTACTTC.

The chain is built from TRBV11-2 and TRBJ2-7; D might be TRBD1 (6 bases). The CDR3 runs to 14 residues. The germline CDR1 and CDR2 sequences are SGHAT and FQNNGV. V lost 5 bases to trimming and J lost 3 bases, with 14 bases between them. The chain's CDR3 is CASSPNPGHYEQYF. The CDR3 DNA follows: TGTGCCAGCAGCCCCAACCCGGGACACTACGAGCAGTACTTC. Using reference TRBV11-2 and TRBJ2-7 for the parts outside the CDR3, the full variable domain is EAGVAQSPRYKIIEKRQSVAFWCNPISGHATLYWYQQILGQGPKLLIQFQNNGVVDDSQLPKDRFSAERLKGVDSTLKIQPAKLEDSAVYLCASSPNPGHYEQYFGPGTRLTVT.

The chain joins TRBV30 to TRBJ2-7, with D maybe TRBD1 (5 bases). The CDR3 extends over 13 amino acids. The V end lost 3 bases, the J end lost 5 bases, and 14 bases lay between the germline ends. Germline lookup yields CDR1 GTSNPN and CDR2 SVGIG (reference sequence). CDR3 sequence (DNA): TGTGCCTGGAGGATGACAGTATGGGACGAGCAGTACTTC. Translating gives CAWRMTVWDEQYF.

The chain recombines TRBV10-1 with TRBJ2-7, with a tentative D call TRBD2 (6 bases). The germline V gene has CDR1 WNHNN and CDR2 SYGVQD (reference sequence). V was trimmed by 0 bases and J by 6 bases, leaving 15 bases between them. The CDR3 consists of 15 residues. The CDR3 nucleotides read TGCGCCAGCAGTGAGTCCCGGGGGTACCTTGCCGAGCAGTACTTC. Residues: CASSESRGYLAEQYF.

Here the CDR3 reads CASSVGYSDTQYF. The CDR3 bases are TGTGCCAGCAGCGTAGGTTACTCGGATACGCAGTATTTT. The chain has TRBV9 and TRBJ2-3; no reliable D call. The CDR3 covers 13 residues. V was trimmed by 0 bases and J by 6 bases, leaving 8 bases between them. The germline gives CDR1 SGDLS, CDR2 YYNGEE.